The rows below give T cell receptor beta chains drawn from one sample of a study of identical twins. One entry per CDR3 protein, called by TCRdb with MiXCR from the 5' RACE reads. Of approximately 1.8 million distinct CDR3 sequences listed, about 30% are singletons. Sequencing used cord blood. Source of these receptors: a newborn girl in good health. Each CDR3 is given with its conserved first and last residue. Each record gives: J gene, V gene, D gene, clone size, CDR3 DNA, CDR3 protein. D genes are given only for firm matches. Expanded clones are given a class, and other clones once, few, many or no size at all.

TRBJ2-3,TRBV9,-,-,TGTGCCAGCAGCCCCCGAAATCCAATAGTTCGGGGGACAGATACGCAGTATTTT,CASSPRNPIVRGTDTQYF
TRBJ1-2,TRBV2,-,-,TGTGCCAGCACCACCCTGGGGGTTGGCTACACCTTC,CASTTLGVGYTF
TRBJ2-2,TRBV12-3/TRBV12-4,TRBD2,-,TGTGCCAGCAGTTTAGCGCGGACTAGCGGACGGAACACCGGGGAGCTGTTTTTT,CASSLARTSGRNTGELFF
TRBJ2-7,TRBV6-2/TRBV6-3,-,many,TGTGCCAGCAGTTACTCCGCGGGATCTCAATACGAGCAGTACTTC,CASSYSAGSQYEQYF
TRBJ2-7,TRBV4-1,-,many,TGTGCCAGCAGCCAGGGGACTTACTCCTACGAGCAGTACTTC,CASSQGTYSYEQYF
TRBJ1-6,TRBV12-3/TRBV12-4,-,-,TGTGCCAGCAGTTTCGGATGGTCACCCCTCCACTTT,CASSFGWSPLHF
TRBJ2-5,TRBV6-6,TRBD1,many,TGTGCCAGCAGTTGGGACAGGGCTCAAGAGACCCAGTACTTC,CASSWDRAQETQYF
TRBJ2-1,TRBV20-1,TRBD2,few,TGCAGTGCTAGGCTAATGGCTAGCGGGTACAATGAGCAGTTCTTC,CSARLMASGYNEQFF
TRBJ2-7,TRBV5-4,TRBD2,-,TGTGCCAGCAGCTTGAGACTAGCGGGAGGCAGGGAGCAGTACTTC,CASSLRLAGGREQYF
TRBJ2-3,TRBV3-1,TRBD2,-,TGTGCCAGCAGCCAAGATCTTGGACTAGCGGGATTGGGTACGCAGTATTTT,CASSQDLGLAGLGTQYF
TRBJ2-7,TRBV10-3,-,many,TGTGCCATCAATCCGGGCTTGGCCTACGAGCAGTACTTC,CAINPGLAYEQYF
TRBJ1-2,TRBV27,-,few,TGTGCCAGCAGTTTTGTGACTCGTAACTATGGCTACACCTTC,CASSFVTRNYGYTF
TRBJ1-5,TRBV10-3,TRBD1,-,TGTGCCATCAGTGCTAGGGGGACAGGCAGCAATCGGCCCCAGCATTTT,CAISARGTGSNRPQHF
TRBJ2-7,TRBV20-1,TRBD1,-,TGCAGTGCTAGTTGGGGACAGGGCTCCTACGAGCAGTACTTC,CSASWGQGSYEQYF
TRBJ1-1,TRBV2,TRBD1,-,TGTGCCAGCGGACAGGGACCGGCTTTCTTT,CASGQGPAFF
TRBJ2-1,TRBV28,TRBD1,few,TGTGCCAGCAGTAGGCAGGGGGCCTACAATGAGCAGTTCTTC,CASSRQGAYNEQFF
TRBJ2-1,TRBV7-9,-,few,TGTGCCAGCAGCCTCCTCCCTCGGAGCTCCTACAATGAGCAGTTCTTC,CASSLLPRSSYNEQFF
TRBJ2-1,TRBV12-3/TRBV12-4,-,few,TGTGCCAGCAGTAACCGACTAGCCTACAATGAGCAGTTCTTC,CASSNRLAYNEQFF
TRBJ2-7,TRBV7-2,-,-,TGTGCCAGCAGCTTGTTCCAGGCCACCTACGAGCAGTACTTC,CASSLFQATYEQYF
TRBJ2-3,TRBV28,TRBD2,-,TGTGCCAGCACTTTGGGCGGGAGGGGAACAGATACGCAGTATTTT,CASTLGGRGTDTQYF
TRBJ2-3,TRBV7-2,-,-,TGTGCCAGCAGCTCAGGATGGAAGGGGAACTCAGATACGCAGTATTTT,CASSSGWKGNSDTQYF
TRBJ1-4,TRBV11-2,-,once,TGTGCCTGCAGCCCGGGCCCCTGGACTGCAACTAATGAAAAACTGTTTTTT,CACSPGPWTATNEKLFF
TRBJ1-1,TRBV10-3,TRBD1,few,TGTGCCATCAGGGACAGGGTAGTCACTGAAGCTTTCTTT,CAIRDRVVTEAFF
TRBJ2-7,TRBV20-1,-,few,TGCAGTGCTAGAGGGAGAGGGTCTCGGGTAAACTCCTACGAGCAGTACTTC,CSARGRGSRVNSYEQYF
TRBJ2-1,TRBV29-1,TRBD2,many,TGCAGCGTTCAGACTAGCGGGAAAAGGTCCTACAATGAGCAGTTCTTC,CSVQTSGKRSYNEQFF
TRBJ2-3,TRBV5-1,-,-,TGCGCCAGCAGCGGTCGGGGCCCCAGCACAGATACGCAGTATTTT,CASSGRGPSTDTQYF
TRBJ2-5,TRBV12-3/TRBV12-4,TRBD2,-,TGTGCCAGCAGTTTTTTGTCCGAAGCTAGCGGGAGTAAAGAGACCCAGTACTTC,CASSFLSEASGSKETQYF
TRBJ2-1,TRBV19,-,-,TGTGCCAGTAGTATGCGAGGTGGGGATTACAATGAGCAGTTCTTC,CASSMRGGDYNEQFF
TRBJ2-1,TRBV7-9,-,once,TGTGCCAGCAGCTTAGCAGCCGGCAGGATGATGTTTTACGAGCAGTTCTTC,CASSLAAGRMMFYEQFF
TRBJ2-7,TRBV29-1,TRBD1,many,TGCAGCGTTGAAGATGAGACAGGGGGCTACGAGCAGTACTTC,CSVEDETGGYEQYF
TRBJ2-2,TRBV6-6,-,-,TGTGCCAGCATTGGCGGGACGAACACCGGGGAGCTGTTTTTT,CASIGGTNTGELFF
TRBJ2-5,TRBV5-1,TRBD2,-,TGCGCCAGCAGCTCCGGGGGACTAGCGGGGTCCCAAGAGACCCAGTACTTC,CASSSGGLAGSQETQYF
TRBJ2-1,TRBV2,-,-,TGTGCCAGCAACTTATTCTCGGGACTCAGCTACAATGAGCAGTTCTTC,CASNLFSGLSYNEQFF
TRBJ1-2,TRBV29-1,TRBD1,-,TGCAGCGTTGTCGACGACAGGGCCAACTATGGCTACACCTTC,CSVVDDRANYGYTF
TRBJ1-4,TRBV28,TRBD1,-,TGTGCCAGCAGGTCATTGACCCCGGGACAGGAGAAGGAAAAACTGTTTTTT,CASRSLTPGQEKEKLFF
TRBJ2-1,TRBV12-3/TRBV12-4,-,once,TGTGCCAGCAGTCAAGACAGGCGCTACGAGCAGTTCTTC,CASSQDRRYEQFF
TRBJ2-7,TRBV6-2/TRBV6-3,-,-,TGTGCCAGCAGTTCGGGAGTCCCCTCCTACAATGAGCAGTACTTC,CASSSGVPSYNEQYF
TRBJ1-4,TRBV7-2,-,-,TGTGCCAGCAGCCGTCCGGCGTCATCAACTAATGGAAAACTGTTTTTT,CASSRPASSTNGKLFF
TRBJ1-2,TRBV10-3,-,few,TGTGCCACCAGAGGCCGTACGTTCTCTAACTATGGCTACACCTTC,CATRGRTFSNYGYTF
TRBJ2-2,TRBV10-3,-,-,TGTGCCATCAGCAGGGAAGACACCGGGGAGCTGTTTTTT,CAISREDTGELFF
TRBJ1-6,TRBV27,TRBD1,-,TGTGCCAGCAGTATTTACAGGGGATGGGATTCACCCCTCCACTTT,CASSIYRGWDSPLHF
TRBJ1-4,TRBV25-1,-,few,TGTGCCAGCAGTCACACTACTAATGAAAAACTGTTTTTT,CASSHTTNEKLFF
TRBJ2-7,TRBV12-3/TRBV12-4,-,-,TGTGCCGGCAGTTTACTAAAAACCTACGAGCAGTACTTC,CAGSLLKTYEQYF
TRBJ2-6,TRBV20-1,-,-,TGCAGTGCTATGAGCTCTGGGGCCAACGTCCTGACTTTC,CSAMSSGANVLTF
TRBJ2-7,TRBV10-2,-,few,TGCGCCACCAACGGACTCTACGAGCAGTACTTC,CATNGLYEQYF
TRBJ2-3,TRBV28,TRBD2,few,TGTGCCAGCAGTTTATCTTCTCTACTAGCGGGAGGGCCCACAGATACGCAGTATTTT,CASSLSSLLAGGPTDTQYF
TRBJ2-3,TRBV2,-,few,TGTGCCAGCAGTGGTCCGGTGATAACGCAGTATTTT,CASSGPVITQYF
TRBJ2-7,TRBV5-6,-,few,TGTGCCAGCAGCCACGGGACTGATCCCTACGAGCAGTACTTC,CASSHGTDPYEQYF
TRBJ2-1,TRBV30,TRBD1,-,TGTGCCTGGAGTAGGGGACAGGGTTACAATGAGCAGTTCTTC,CAWSRGQGYNEQFF
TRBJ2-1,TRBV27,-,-,TGTGCCAGCTCGAGTACCGGACAAGCCTACAATGAGCAGTTCTTC,CASSSTGQAYNEQFF
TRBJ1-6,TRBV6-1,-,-,TGTGCCAGCAGTGAAGCGCCGACACGAAATTCACCCCTCCACTTT,CASSEAPTRNSPLHF
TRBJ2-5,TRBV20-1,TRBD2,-,TGCAGTGCTAGAGATTTGACTAGCGGGTACCAAGAGACCCAGTACTTC,CSARDLTSGYQETQYF
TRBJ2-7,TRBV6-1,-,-,TGTGCCAGCAGTGTCGCCGGGACAGGGGATAGCGGGAGCTCCTACGAGCAGTACTTC,CASSVAGTGDSGSSYEQYF